This T cell receptor beta chain originates from a study of blood T cells in healthy people across ages (dated by TCRdb to 2014 to 2015). In terms of the full investigation: In model experiments, template switching captured about one uniquely barcoded TCR beta cDNA molecule for every two T cells. Age-related changes in TCR beta repertoire diversity were measured in the study by deep sequencing normalized with unique cDNA molecular identifiers. Four age groups were formed from the donors: young (average approximately 15 years), middle-aged (around 37), aged (roughly 56) and long-lived (less than 85). Donors of different ages were randomly distributed across sequencing lanes to avoid experimental bias. The study analyzed two additional independent replicas of 1 million unique cDNA reads from the same blood draw for two donors, one aged 18 to 30 and one aged 80 or older. Broad study findings and their caveats: Because the CMV infection status of the donors was unknown, age-related changes in expanded clonotypes may potentially have been confounded. Estimates of total diversity based on one million sequenced T cells were regarded as lower bounds and as underestimates. Compared with the aged group, the long-lived group had more naive CD4+ T cells, fewer expanded clones and increased TCR diversity, a pattern suggesting age selection. A strong correlation was found between observed TCR beta diversity and the percentage of naive T cells measured by flow cytometry. As age increased, observed TCR beta diversity per million T cells dropped in a roughly linear way, and a significant reduction was already evident by age about 40. Since profiling was done on bulk unsorted PBMCs, naive and antigen-experienced compartments could not be conclusively compared.

Worth noting for this clonotype: It lacks a known antigen. It has no much larger one-base neighbor in the sample; base qualities were not kept.

The germline V gene gives CDR1 as SNHLY and CDR2 as FYNNEI. From the cysteine through the phenylalanine, the CDR3 covers 13 amino acids. Of all the DNA, just the CDR3 is kept, 39 bases in frame from base 1. V and J are truncated by 9 bases and 4 bases respectively, leaving an intervening sequence of 16 bases. Systemically healthy Caucasian individuals from Russia, some 38 in total and aged about 6 to 90 years, were included as donors. Roughly 9.5 milliliters of peripheral blood were drawn from each donor into EDTA-treated Vacutainer tubes. PBMCs were isolated by Ficoll-Paque density-gradient centrifugation, with at least 6 million obtained per sample. Total RNA was extracted from PBMCs with Trizol reagent, with at least 5 micrograms obtained per sample. Naive CD45RAhigh/CD27high T cell percentages were measured by flow cytometry on a PBMC aliquot from every donor. Receptors were amplified or captured by 5' RACE. A second PCR of about 7 to 12 cycles was performed with a sample-barcoded 5' primer and a J-beta primer mix. A template-switch 5' adaptor carrying 12 random nucleotides introduced a unique molecular identifier onto each TCR beta cDNA molecule. Each sample yielded at least 3 million CDR3-containing paired-end reads. First-strand cDNA synthesis was performed from all RNA using the Mint cDNA synthesis kit, with priming by a TRBC-specific oligonucleotide. After uracil-DNA glycosylase treatment, a first 18-cycle PCR used universal primers M1SS and BC2_uni_R on all cDNA. The source study handled its data this way. For normalization, 1 million high-quality reads, each with a distinct molecular identifier, were randomly selected from each sample. Reads sharing molecular identifiers were discarded rather than binned into consensus sequences. MiTCR, set to a Q25 quality threshold and the strictest error-elimination algorithm, was used for CDR3 identification, clonotype clustering and error correction. A nonparametric unseen species model using Euler transformation provided a lower-bound estimate of total TCR beta diversity. TCRdb trimmed the raw reads at Q25, called clones with MiXCR and kept productive beta chains. When rows share a CDR3 protein, they turn into one entry using the most common DNA and genes. The V and J calls reflect TCRdb's pipeline rather than the authors' work. Present in this sample are 1.8 million or so distinct CDR3 sequences, about two fifths of which were seen just once. The ten largest clonotypes hold 20% to 25% of the sample.

This TCR was sampled from a human donor in good health. Source material: blood. The chain employs TRBV2 and TRBJ2-7, with TRBD1 perhaps the D gene, on 5 matching bases. This receptor has the CDR3 CARRVGDLYEQYF. The sequenced DNA: TGTGCCAGAAGGGTAGGGGATTTGTACGAGCAGTACTTC. When the CDR3 is completed using the reference TRBV2 and TRBJ2-7 genes on either side, the full variable domain is EPEVTQTPSHQVTQMGQEVILRCVPISNHLYFYWYRQILGQKVEFLVSFYNNEISEKSEIFDDQFSVERPDGSNFTLKIRSTKLEDSAMYFCARRVGDLYEQYFGPGTRLTVT.